The clone carrying this T cell receptor beta chain occurred many times. Germline CDR1 is LGHDT and CDR2 is YNNKEL (reference sequence). This CDR3 has 17 amino acids. The V gene end was trimmed by 1 base and the J gene end by 9 bases; junction bases not matched to a gene: 9. This record belongs to a study of T cells after yellow fever vaccination. About the study: Preparation of fractions with low cell numbers was performed using SMART-Seq v4 Ultra Low Input.

Each CDR3 protein is one row after TCRdb ran MiXCR on the 5' RACE reads. Of 300,000 to 400,000 distinct CDR3 sequences detected, about 6% appear once; the ten largest clones hold over 14%. The clonotype comes from a man aged 25 to 45 who received the YFV17D yellow fever vaccine. The material was PBMCs, obtained 5 days after the yellow fever booster vaccination. This sequence joins TRBV3-1 and TRBJ2-1; 13 bases fit TRBD2. CDR3 nucleotides: TGTGCCAGCAGCCAAGGTCCCGGGACTAGCGGGAAAACTGAGCAGTTCTTC. This codes for CASSQGPGTSGKTEQFF.